Listed here is a single T cell receptor beta chain. This CDR3 is 15 amino acids long. Germline CDR1 LGHNA, CDR2 YSLEER. Trimming shortened V by 0 bases and J by 7 bases, and 13 bases separated the two germline ends. These data belong to a study of blood T cell repertoires in COVID-19. Study summary: Acute-phase and convalescent COVID-19 samples originated in the United States, Italy and Spain. T cells, B-cell-depleted T cells, or PBMCs supplied cDNA or gDNA.

In the original processing: Estimation of nucleated cell counts was performed using reference gene primer amplification. Profiled with immunoSEQ multiplex PCR; TCRdb holds only in-frame clones, not every one. Clonal size and the V and J genes are those of that table, whereas D and trimming came from the DNA. Among some 160,000 clones, 88% were seen once, and the ten largest hold 2% to 2.5%. This sequence joins TRBV4-3 and TRBJ1-5; a possible D gene is TRBD1 (5 bases). The sequenced sample consisted of peripheral blood. This receptor was taken from a man between 50 and 59 years old who had recovered from COVID-19. CDR3 bases: TGCGCCAGCAGCCAAGATCTCGACCGGGGGCAGCCCCAGCATTTT. This encodes CASSQDLDRGQPQHF.